This T cell receptor beta chain comes out of a study of T cell responses to AZD1222 COVID-19 vaccine. The method was immunoSEQ multiplex PCR; TCRdb's version includes in-frame clones alone and lacks a portion of them. The table records 100,000 or so clones, about 88% of them present only once. This TCR came from an adult who received the AZD1222 COVID-19 vaccine. The sample here was peripheral blood, taken 28 days after the second AZD1222 dose.

Here the CDR3 DNA reads TGTGCCAGCAGCTTAGGGGCAGGGACCTACGAGCAGTACTTC. Amino acid sequence: CASSLGAGTYEQYF. The rearrangement joins TRBV11-2 to TRBJ2-7, with a tentative D call TRBD1 (5 bases). V lost 1 base, J lost 2 bases, and 9 bases lay in between. From germline, CDR1 is SGHAT and CDR2 FQNNGV. There are 14 residues in the CDR3. The whole variable domain, filled in from reference TRBV11-2 and TRBJ2-7, reads EAGVAQSPRYKIIEKRQSVAFWCNPISGHATLYWYQQILGQGPKLLIQFQNNGVVDDSQLPKDRFSAERLKGVDSTLKIQPAKLEDSAVYLCASSLGAGTYEQYFGPGTRLTVT.